These 5 T cell receptor beta chains share one sample of origin, sequenced in a study of radiation and T cells in renal cell carcinoma. The time point denotes: blood 2 weeks post-SBRT. Documented treatment: 15 Gy SBRT to primary tumor, nephrectomy 4 weeks later. Only in-frame clones appear in the TCRdb table, and some are missing; sequencing was by immunoSEQ multiplex PCR. The sample has some 120,000 clones, about 81% seen once. The sequenced sample was blood, obtained from a patient whose treatment included radiotherapy and nephrectomy. These receptors originate from an older woman with renal cell carcinoma.

The chain links TRBV5-1 to TRBJ2-1; 8 nucleotides match TRBD2. Per the germline V gene, CDR1 is SGHRS and CDR2 is YFSETQ. Trimming at V came to 0 bases and at J to 9 bases, leaving 11 bases not matched to a gene. The CDR3 sequence is 16 residues long. CDR3 nucleotides: TGCGCCAGCAGCTTGGAAGGACTAGCAAGCTCTGGTGAGCAGTTCTTC. It translates to CASSLEGLASSGEQFF.

This clone was detected only a few times. The chain recombines TRBV4-1 with TRBJ1-1; D uncertain. The CDR3 is 14 residues long. CDR1 is MGHRA and CDR2 is YSYEKL in the germline V gene. V lost 3 bases to trimming and J lost 4 bases, with 12 bases between them. CDR3 DNA: TGCGCCAGCAGCCACCCGACCGGGGTCACTGAAGCTTTCTTT. Amino acids: CASSHPTGVTEAFF.

The chain uses TRBV18 and TRBJ2-7, with TRBD2 matching over 7 bases. The CDR3 is 14 residues long. CDR1 is KGHSH, CDR2 LQKENI, per germline. V trimming: 6 bases; J trimming: 5 bases; junction bases outside the gene matches: 10. DNA for the CDR3: TGTGCCAGCTCTCTCGGCCCGGGAGGACACGAGCAGTACTTC. It yields the protein CASSLGPGGHEQYF.

This clone came up once. The genes are TRBV28 and TRBJ2-3; 16 positions match TRBD2. The CDR3 loop spans 20 amino acids. Germline CDR1 is MDHEN and CDR2 is SYDVKM. This chain's CDR3 is CASNPQGLAGGPGGTDTQYF. As DNA, the CDR3 is TGTGCGTCTAATCCTCAGGGACTAGCGGGAGGGCCAGGAGGAACAGATACGCAGTATTTT.

The V and J genes are TRBV28 and TRBJ1-2; D ambiguous. V shed 6 bases and J shed 1 base, with 6 bases lying between them. The CDR3 sequence is 12 residues long. Germline assignment: CDR1 MDHEN and CDR2 SYDVKM. CDR3 sequence (DNA): TGTGCCAGCAGGGTTTATAACTATGGCTACACCTTC. Its protein is CASRVYNYGYTF.